This T cell receptor (beta chain) was observed in a study of blood T cell repertoires in COVID-19. Methods used by the authors: Reference gene primer amplification yielded estimated nucleated cell counts. The assay was immunoSEQ multiplex PCR, and TCRdb's table has in-frame clones only and misses some. V and J calls and clone size are given by that table; D and trimming were obtained from the DNA. The data show about 42,000 clones, 85% to 95% seen once. Material: peripheral blood. The clonotype comes from a man aged 50 or older with active COVID-19.

CDR3 sequence reads: CASSVRTGKANTEAFF. In nucleotides, the CDR3 is TGCGCCAGCAGCGTACGGACAGGGAAAGCGAACACTGAAGCTTTCTTT. V gene TRBV5-1 combines with J gene TRBJ1-1, with TRBD1 matching over 8 bases. Germline V lookup: CDR1 SGHRS, CDR2 YFSETQ. V lost 4 bases and J lost 1; bases outside the gene matches: 9. This CDR3 region has 16 residues.